This TCR beta chain was sequenced in a study of somatic mutations in cytotoxic T cells in rheumatoid arthritis. The V gene lost 4 bases and the J gene lost 7 bases, with 5 bases spanning the gap. CDR3 length: 11 amino acids. Germline-derived CDR1 and CDR2 are MGHDK and SYGVNS. Per the original methods: Matches to published virus-specific TCRB sequences were rare among patient CD8+ clones larger than 1%. Produced via immunoSEQ multiplex PCR; TCRdb's table is partial and in-frame only. V and J calls plus clone size are reproduced from that table; the DNA served to infer D and trimming. The table has 4,200 or so clones, approximately 90% seen once.

Sample: CD8+ T cells sorted from blood. The TCR was taken from a woman aged 70 to 79 with rheumatoid arthritis. The J gene is TRBJ2-1, the V gene TRBV25-1; no clear D. The CDR3 here is CASSAKNEQFF. DNA for the CDR3: TGTGCCAGCAGTGCCAAAAATGAGCAGTTCTTC. Complete variable domain (other parts from reference TRBV25-1 and TRBJ2-1): EADIYQTPRYLVIGTGKKITLECSQTMGHDKMYWYQQDPGMELHLIHYSYGVNSTEKGDLSSESTVSRIRTEHFPLTLESARPSHTSQYLCASSAKNEQFFGPGTRLTVL.